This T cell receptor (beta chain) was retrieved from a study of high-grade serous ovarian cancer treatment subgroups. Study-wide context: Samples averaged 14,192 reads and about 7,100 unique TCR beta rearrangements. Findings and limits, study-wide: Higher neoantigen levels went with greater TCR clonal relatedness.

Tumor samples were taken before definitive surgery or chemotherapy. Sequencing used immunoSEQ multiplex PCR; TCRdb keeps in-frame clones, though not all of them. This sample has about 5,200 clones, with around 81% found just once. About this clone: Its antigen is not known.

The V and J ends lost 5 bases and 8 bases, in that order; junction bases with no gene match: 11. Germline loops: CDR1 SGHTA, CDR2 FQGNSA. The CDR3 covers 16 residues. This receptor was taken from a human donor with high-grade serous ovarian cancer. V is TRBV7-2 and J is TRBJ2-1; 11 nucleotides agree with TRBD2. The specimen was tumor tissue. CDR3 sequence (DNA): TGTGCCAGCAGCGATCGCCTTAGCGGGGGGGCAGATGAGCAGTTCTTC. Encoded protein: CASSDRLSGGADEQFF.